The 25 T cell receptor beta chains in this list originate from one sample, sequenced in a study of T cells in severe cutaneous drug reactions. Bulk and single-cell libraries used iRepertoire multiplex PCR with TCR subtype-specific primers. TCRdb re-called the multiplex PCR reads; every CDR3 protein appears as one record, without DNA. This sample contains about 7,500 distinct CDR3 sequences. Sequenced patients had Stevens-Johnson syndrome or toxic epidermal necrolysis caused by carbamazepine. The sequencing sample was made of cells from a skin blister. These receptors were obtained from a human donor with a severe cutaneous adverse drug reaction.

This chain connects TRBV20-1 to TRBJ2-7. Germline CDR1 and CDR2: DFQATT and SNEGSKA (reference sequence). The CDR3 contains 14 residues. CDR3 loop: CSARDTSTGYEQYF.

This sequence joins TRBV6-5 and TRBJ2-7; TCRdb's assignment of TRBD1 cannot be checked, as there is no DNA. Germline loops: CDR1 MNHEY, CDR2 SVGAGI. The CDR3 is 11 amino acids. CDR3: CASSYRGEQYF.

The rearrangement uses TRBV4-2 and TRBJ1-1. Germline V lookup: CDR1 LGHNA, CDR2 YNFKEQ. The CDR3 has 16 residues. The CDR3 protein is CASSPNVGGMNTEAFF.

This rearrangement joins TRBV29-1 to TRBJ1-1. The germline V gene encodes CDR1 SQVTM and CDR2 ANQGSEA. This CDR3 has 12 amino acids. CDR3: CSATRGNTEAFF.

CDR3 residues: CASSPPEGGDTGVLFF. V usage is TRBV7-9 and J usage is TRBJ2-2; absent DNA, TCRdb's TRBD1 call cannot be checked. This CDR3 contains 16 residues. The germline V gene has CDR1 SEHNR and CDR2 FQNEAQ (reference sequence).

The chain links TRBV13 to TRBJ2-7; as DNA is missing, the TRBD1 call by TCRdb cannot be tested. Germline V gives CDR1 PRHDT, CDR2 FYEKMQ (reference sequence). The CDR3 extends over 15 amino acids. CDR3 in amino acids: CASSSPSRGPYEQYF.

The genes are TRBV6-1 and TRBJ1-5; the D gene TCRdb calls, TRBD1, cannot be checked with no DNA. Per the germline V gene, CDR1 is MNHNS and CDR2 is SASEGT. This CDR3 comprises 14 residues. CDR3 amino acids: CASLQDYSNQPQHF.

This chain joins TRBV12-3 or TRBV12-4 and TRBJ2-3; TCRdb gives TRBD2 as the D gene, but with no DNA this cannot be confirmed. The CDR3 is 15 residues long. The CDR3 loop is CASSPGLGGTDTQYF.

This chain joins TRBV27 and TRBJ2-1; without DNA, the TCRdb call of TRBD2 cannot be checked. The CDR3 is 15 residues long. Germline loops: CDR1 MNHEY, CDR2 SMNVEV (reference sequence). This chain's CDR3 is CASSSGTSGYNEQFF.

This chain connects TRBV27 to TRBJ2-3; the TCRdb D gene call, TRBD1, has no DNA to confirm it. The CDR3 is 16 residues long. Germline CDR1 and CDR2: MNHEY and SMNVEV (reference sequence). This CDR3 is CASKPLLQRLTDTQYF.

The chain couples TRBV9 to TRBJ1-2; TCRdb outputs TRBD1, but without DNA this stays unchecked. The V gene's germline CDR1 is SGDLS and CDR2 YYNGEE. The CDR3 is 18 amino acids. The CDR3 reads CASSHSRGTGSANYGYTF.

The V and J genes are TRBV19 and TRBJ2-1; TCRdb's D gene call, TRBD1, goes unchecked for lack of DNA. CDR1 and CDR2 from the germline V gene are LNHDA and SQIVND (reference sequence). This CDR3 comprises 17 residues. The CDR3 here is CASSRTGGLGSYNEQFF.

The chain is built from TRBV6-2 or TRBV6-3 and TRBJ2-7; TCRdb indicates TRBD1, and absent DNA this call remains unverified. In germline, CDR1 is MNHEY, CDR2 SVGEGT. The CDR3 has 15 residues. The CDR3 region is CASSPTPHSAYEQYF.

The chain links TRBV10-3 to TRBJ2-7; checking the TCRdb D call of TRBD1 is not possible without DNA. The length of the CDR3 is 14 residues. Germline lookup yields CDR1 ENHRY and CDR2 SYGVKD. The chain's CDR3 is CAISSQGLSYEQYF.

V gene TRBV12-3 or TRBV12-4 combines with J gene TRBJ2-2; the TCRdb D gene call, TRBD1, has no DNA to confirm it. The CDR3 is 14 residues long. The CDR3 reads CAIGTDLSTGELFF.

CDR3 region: CASSTNTEAFF. This sequence joins TRBV6-5 and TRBJ1-1. Germline CDR1 MNHEY, CDR2 SVGAGI. The CDR3 covers 11 residues.

The V call is TRBV20-1, the J call TRBJ2-5; TCRdb designates TRBD2, a call that cannot be tested without DNA. Germline V gene lookup returns CDR1 DFQATT and CDR2 SNEGSKA (reference sequence). This CDR3 has 13 amino acids. Here the CDR3 reads CSAHLQGRETQYF.

By frequency, this clonotype is medium-sized. V is TRBV6-2 or TRBV6-3 and J is TRBJ2-1. The CDR3 loop spans 13 amino acids. Germline V lookup: CDR1 MNHEY, CDR2 SVGEGT. The CDR3 spells CASSEAVYNEQFF.

The V call is TRBV6-5, the J call TRBJ1-2; no DNA is available, so the TRBD1 call from TCRdb remains unchecked. CDR1 and CDR2 (germline): MNHEY, SVGAGI. This CDR3 spans 16 amino acids. The CDR3 is CASSNLGTAFNYGYTF.

The CDR3 protein is CSVVTGSSYNEQFF. The rearrangement uses TRBV29-1 and TRBJ2-1. Germline loops: CDR1 SQVTM, CDR2 ANQGSEA. The CDR3 covers 14 residues.

This sequence joins TRBV15 and TRBJ2-3; TCRdb selects TRBD1, and the lack of DNA leaves this call unchecked. CDR3 length: 16 amino acids. Germline CDR1 is LNHNV and CDR2 is YYDKDF (reference sequence). The CDR3 region is CATSAPRTESTDTQYF.

This chain joins TRBV2 and TRBJ2-1; lacking DNA, the TRBD2 call made by TCRdb goes unchecked. The germline V gene encodes CDR1 SNHLY and CDR2 FYNNEI. The CDR3 extends over 14 amino acids. This CDR3 reads CASSEALNGRAWFF.

CDR3 sequence reads: CASSLGSGLFF. The rearrangement uses TRBV12-3 or TRBV12-4 and TRBJ2-2. The CDR3 has 11 amino acids.

The CDR3 protein is CASSQGTGSSYEQFF. The chain is built from TRBV4-3 and TRBJ2-1; the TRBD1 assignment by TCRdb is unverifiable without DNA. The CDR3 sequence is 15 residues long. Germline V lookup: CDR1 LGHNA, CDR2 YSLEER.

By frequency, this clonotype registers medium-sized. The chain is built from TRBV2 and TRBJ2-3; TCRdb names TRBD2, which stays unverified in the absence of DNA. The germline CDR1 and CDR2 sequences are SNHLY and FYNNEI. The CDR3 is 19 amino acids. CDR3 loop: CASSEAPLSGGPGTDTQYF.